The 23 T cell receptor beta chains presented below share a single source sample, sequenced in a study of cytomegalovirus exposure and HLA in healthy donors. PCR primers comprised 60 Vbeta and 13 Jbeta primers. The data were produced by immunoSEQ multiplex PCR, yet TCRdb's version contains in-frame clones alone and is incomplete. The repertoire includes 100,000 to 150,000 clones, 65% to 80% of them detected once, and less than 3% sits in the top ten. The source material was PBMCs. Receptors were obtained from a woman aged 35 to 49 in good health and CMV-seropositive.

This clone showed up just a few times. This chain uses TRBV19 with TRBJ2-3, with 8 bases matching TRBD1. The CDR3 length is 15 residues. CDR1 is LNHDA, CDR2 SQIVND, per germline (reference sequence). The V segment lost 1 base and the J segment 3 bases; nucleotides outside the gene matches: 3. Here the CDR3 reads CASSIGTGMTDTQYF. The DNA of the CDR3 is TGTGCCAGTAGTATAGGGACAGGGATGACAGATACGCAGTATTTT. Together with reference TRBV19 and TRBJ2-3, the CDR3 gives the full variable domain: DGGITQSPKYLFRKEGQNVTLSCEQNLNHDAMYWYRQDPGQGLRLIYYSQIVNDFQKGDIAEGYSVSREKKESFPLTVTSAQKNPTAFYLCASSIGTGMTDTQYFGPGTRLTVL.

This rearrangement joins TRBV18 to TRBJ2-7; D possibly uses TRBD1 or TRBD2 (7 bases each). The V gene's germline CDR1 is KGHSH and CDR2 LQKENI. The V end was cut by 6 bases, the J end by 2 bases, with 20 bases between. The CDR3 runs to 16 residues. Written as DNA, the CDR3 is TGTGCCAGCTCCCCAGGGGGGGCCTCAACCACCTACGAGCAGTACTTC. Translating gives CASSPGGASTTYEQYF.

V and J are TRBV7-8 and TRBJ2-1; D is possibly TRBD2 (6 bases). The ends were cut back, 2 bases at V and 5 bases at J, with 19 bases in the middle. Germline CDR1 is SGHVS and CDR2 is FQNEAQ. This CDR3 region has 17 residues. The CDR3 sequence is CASSLISSGGANNEQFF. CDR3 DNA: TGTGCCAGCAGCTTAATTTCTTCCGGGGGTGCTAACAATGAGCAGTTCTTC.

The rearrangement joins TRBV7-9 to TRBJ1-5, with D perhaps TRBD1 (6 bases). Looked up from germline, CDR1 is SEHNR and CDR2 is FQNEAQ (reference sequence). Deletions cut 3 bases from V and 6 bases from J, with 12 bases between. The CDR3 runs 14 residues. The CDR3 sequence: CASSFSGGPQPQHF. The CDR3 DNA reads TGTGCCAGCAGCTTCTCGGGGGGGCCTCAGCCCCAGCATTTT.

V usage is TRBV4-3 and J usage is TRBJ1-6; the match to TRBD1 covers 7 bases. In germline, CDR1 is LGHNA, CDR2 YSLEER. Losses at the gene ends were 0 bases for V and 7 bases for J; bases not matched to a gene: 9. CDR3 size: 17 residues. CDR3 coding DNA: TGCGCCAGCAGCCAAGATTTACCGGGACAGACAAATTCACCCCTCCACTTT. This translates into CASSQDLPGQTNSPLHF.

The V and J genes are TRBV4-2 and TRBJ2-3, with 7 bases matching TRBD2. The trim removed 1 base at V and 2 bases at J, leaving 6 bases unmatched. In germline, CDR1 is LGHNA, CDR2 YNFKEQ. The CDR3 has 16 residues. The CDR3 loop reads CASSQGNSGHTDTQYF. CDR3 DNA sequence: TGTGCCAGCAGCCAAGGTAATAGCGGGCACACAGATACGCAGTATTTT.

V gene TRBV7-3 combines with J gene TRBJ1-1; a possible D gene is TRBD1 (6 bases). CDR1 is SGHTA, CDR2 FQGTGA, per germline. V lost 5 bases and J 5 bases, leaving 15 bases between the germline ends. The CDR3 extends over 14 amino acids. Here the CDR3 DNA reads TGTGCCAGCAGCCCCCAGGGGCCTGGGACTGAAGCTTTCTTT. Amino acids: CASSPQGPGTEAFF.

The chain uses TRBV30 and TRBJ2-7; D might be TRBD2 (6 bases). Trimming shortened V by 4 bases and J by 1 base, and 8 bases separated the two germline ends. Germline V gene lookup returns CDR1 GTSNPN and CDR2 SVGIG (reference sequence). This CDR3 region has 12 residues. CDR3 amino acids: CAWMEGSYEQYF. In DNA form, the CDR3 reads TGTGCCTGGATGGAGGGTTCCTACGAGCAGTACTTC. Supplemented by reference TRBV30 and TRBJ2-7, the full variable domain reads SQTIHQWPATLVQPVGSPLSLECTVEGTSNPNLYWYRQAAGRGLQLLFYSVGIGQISSEVPQNLSASRPQDRQFILSSKKLLLSDSGFYLCAWMEGSYEQYFGPGTRLTVT.

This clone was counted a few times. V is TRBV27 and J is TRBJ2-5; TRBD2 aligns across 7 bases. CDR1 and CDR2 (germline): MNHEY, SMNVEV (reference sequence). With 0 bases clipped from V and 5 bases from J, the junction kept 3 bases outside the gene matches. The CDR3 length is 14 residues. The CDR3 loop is CASSLSWGGETQYF. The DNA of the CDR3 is TGTGCCAGCAGTTTATCCTGGGGAGGGGAGACCCAGTACTTC.

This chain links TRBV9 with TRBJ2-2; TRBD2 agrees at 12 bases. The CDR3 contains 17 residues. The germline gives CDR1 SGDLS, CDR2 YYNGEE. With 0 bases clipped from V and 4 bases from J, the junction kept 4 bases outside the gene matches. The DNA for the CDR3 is TGTGCCAGCAGCGTAGGACTAGCGGGAGTAGGCACCGGGGAGCTGTTTTTT. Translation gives CASSVGLAGVGTGELFF.

Here the CDR3 reads CASSGTPRKEQFF. For the CDR3, the DNA is TGTGCCAGCTCCGGGACTCCTAGGAAAGAGCAGTTCTTC. The chain carries TRBV7-2 and TRBJ2-1; maybe TRBD2 (6 bases). Deletions cut 8 bases from V and 10 bases from J, with 18 bases between. There are 13 residues in the CDR3. The germline V gene has CDR1 SGHTA and CDR2 FQGNSA.

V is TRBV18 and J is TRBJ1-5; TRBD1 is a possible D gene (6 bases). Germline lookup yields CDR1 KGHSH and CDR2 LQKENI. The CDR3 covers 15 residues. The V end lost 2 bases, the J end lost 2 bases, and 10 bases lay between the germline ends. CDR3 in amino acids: CASSPSPGGNQPQHF. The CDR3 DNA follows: TGTGCCAGCTCACCATCGCCAGGGGGCAATCAGCCCCAGCATTTT.

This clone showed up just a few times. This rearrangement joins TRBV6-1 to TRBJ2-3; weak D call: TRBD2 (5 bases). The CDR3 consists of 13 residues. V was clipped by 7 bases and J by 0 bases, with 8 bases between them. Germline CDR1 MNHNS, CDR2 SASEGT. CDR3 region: CASKGSSTDTQYF. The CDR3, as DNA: TGTGCCAGCAAAGGGAGCAGCACAGATACGCAGTATTTT.

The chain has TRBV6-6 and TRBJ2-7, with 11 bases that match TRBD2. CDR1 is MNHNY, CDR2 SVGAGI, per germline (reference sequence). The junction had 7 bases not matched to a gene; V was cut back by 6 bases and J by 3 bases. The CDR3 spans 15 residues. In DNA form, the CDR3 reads TGTGCCAGCAGCTCCCTAGCGGGAGGTCTCTACGAGCAGTACTTC. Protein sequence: CASSSLAGGLYEQYF.

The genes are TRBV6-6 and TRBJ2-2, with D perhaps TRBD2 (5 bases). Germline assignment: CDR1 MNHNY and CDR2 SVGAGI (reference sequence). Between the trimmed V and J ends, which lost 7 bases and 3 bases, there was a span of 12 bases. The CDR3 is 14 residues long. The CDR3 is CASTPTRHTGELFF. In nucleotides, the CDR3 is TGTGCCAGCACCCCAACTAGGCACACCGGGGAGCTGTTTTTT.

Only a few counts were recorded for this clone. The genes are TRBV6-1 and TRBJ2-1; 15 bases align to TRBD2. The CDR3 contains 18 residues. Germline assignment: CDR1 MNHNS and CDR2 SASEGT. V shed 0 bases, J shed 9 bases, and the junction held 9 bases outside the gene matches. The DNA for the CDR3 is TGTGCCAGCAGTGAAGCGTGGTGGACTAGCGGGGGGGAAGGTGAGCAGTTCTTC. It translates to CASSEAWWTSGGEGEQFF.

The CDR3 sequence is CSVTPGQGTYEQYF. CDR3 nucleotides: TGCAGCGTGACCCCGGGACAGGGGACCTACGAGCAGTACTTC. The chain employs TRBV29-1 and TRBJ2-7, with TRBD1 matching 10 bases. CDR3 length: 14 residues. J lost 2 bases, V lost 6 bases, and 7 bases had no gene match. Germline loops: CDR1 SQVTM, CDR2 ANQGSEA.

The DNA for the CDR3 is TGTGCCAGCAGCGGAAGTGGTCTGGGCACTTCACCCCTCCACTTT. Protein product: CASSGSGLGTSPLHF. The chain links TRBV7-9 to TRBJ1-6; no clear D. The CDR3 loop spans 15 amino acids. V lost 5 bases, J lost 9 bases, and 17 bases lay in between. Germline V gene data show CDR1 as SEHNR and CDR2 as FQNEAQ (reference sequence).

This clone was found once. The CDR3 loop reads CASIGQGVEPQHF. CDR3 DNA: TGCGCCAGCATAGGGCAGGGGGTAGAGCCCCAGCATTTT. V is TRBV4-3 and J is TRBJ1-5; the match to TRBD1 covers 7 bases. The J segment lost 8 bases and the V segment lost 7 bases, leaving 8 bases of the junction unmatched. CDR1 and CDR2 from the germline V gene are LGHNA and YSLEER. This CDR3 is 13 amino acids long.

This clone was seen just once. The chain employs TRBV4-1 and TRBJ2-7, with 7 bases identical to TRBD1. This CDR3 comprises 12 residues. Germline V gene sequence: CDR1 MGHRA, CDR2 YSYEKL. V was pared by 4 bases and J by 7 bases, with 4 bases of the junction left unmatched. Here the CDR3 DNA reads TGCGCCAGCAGCCCCGGGACAGAGGAGCAGTACTTC. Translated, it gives CASSPGTEEQYF.

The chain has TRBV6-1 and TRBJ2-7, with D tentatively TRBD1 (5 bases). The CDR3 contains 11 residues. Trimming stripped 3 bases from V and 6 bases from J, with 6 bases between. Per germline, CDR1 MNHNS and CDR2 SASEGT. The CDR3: CASSDRVEQYF. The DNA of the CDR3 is TGTGCCAGCAGTGACAGGGTCGAGCAGTACTTC.

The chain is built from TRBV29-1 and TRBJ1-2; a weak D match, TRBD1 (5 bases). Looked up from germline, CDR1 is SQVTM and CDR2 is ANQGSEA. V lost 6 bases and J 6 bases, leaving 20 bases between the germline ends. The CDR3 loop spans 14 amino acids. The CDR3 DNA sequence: TGCAGCGTGGGGCTTCTAGGGCCATCCGATGGCTACACCTTC. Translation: CSVGLLGPSDGYTF.

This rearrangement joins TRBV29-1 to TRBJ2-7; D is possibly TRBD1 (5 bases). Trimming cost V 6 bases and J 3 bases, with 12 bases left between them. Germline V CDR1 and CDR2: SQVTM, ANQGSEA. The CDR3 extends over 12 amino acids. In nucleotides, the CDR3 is TGCAGCGTCCTCCGAGACAGCTACGAGCAGTACTTC. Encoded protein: CSVLRDSYEQYF.